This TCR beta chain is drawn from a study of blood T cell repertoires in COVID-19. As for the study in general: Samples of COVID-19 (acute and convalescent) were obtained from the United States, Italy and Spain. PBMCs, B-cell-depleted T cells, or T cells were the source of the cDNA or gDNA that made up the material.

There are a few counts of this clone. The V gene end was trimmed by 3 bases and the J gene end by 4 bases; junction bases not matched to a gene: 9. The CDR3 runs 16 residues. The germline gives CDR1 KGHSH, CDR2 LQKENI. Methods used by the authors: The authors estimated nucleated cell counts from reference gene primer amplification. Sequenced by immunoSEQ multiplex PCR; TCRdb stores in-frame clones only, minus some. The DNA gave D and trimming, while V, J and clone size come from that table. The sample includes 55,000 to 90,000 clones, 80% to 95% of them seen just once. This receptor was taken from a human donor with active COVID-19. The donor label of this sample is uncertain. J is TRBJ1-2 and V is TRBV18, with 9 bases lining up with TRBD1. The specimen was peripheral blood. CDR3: CASSPNRQGGIYGYTF. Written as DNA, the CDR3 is TGTGCCAGCTCACCTAATCGACAGGGGGGTATCTATGGCTACACCTTC. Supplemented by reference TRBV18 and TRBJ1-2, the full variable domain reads NAGVMQNPRHLVRRRGQEARLRCSPMKGHSHVYWYRQLPEEGLKFMVYLQKENIIDESGMPKERFSAEFPKEGPSILRIQQVVRGDSAAYFCASSPNRQGGIYGYTFGSGTRLTVV.